This TCR beta chain was identified during a study of T cell responses to AZD1222 COVID-19 vaccine. V shed 5 bases and J 7 bases; nucleotides not matched to a gene: 9. Germline-derived CDR1 and CDR2 are SGHVS and FQNEAQ. This CDR3 has 15 amino acids. Some clones are missing from TCRdb's copy, which holds only in-frame ones; the method was immunoSEQ multiplex PCR. The sample holds about 100,000 clones, about 89% seen once. The chain has TRBV7-8 and TRBJ2-4; TRBD2 aligns across 9 bases. The source is an adult in good health. Source: peripheral blood, taken on day 0 of AZD1222 vaccination. CDR3 DNA: TGTGCCAGCAGCCCCCAGGCGGGAGGGCGGAACATTCAGTACTTC. Translated: CASSPQAGGRNIQYF.